Listed here are 18 T cell receptor beta chains from one sample, sequenced in a study of response to subunit inactivated influenza vaccine. Via MiXCR, TCRdb re-called the RT-PCR reads, giving one row per CDR3 protein. The data contain about 310,000 distinct CDR3 sequences, roughly 22% of them seen just once; the ten biggest clones take up 10%. The material sequenced was PBMCs from blood, taken approximately 22 months after vaccination. The receptor set was obtained from a man aged 45 to 70 who received an inactivated influenza vaccine.

This clonotype was counted only a few times. The rearrangement joins TRBV20-1 to TRBJ1-2; 12 positions agree with TRBD1. The germline gives CDR1 DFQATT, CDR2 SNEGSKA (reference sequence). The ends lost 0 bases at V and 4 bases at J; junction bases unmatched: 3. This CDR3 has 15 residues. The CDR3 region has the DNA TGCAGTGCTAGAGACCCGGGACAGGGGGCCTATGGCTACACCTTC. Translating gives CSARDPGQGAYGYTF.

This clonotype appeared a few times. This rearrangement joins TRBV11-2 to TRBJ1-5; unclear D gene. The CDR3 has 20 amino acids. V lost 0 bases, J lost 0 bases, and 21 bases lay in between. The germline gives CDR1 SGHAT, CDR2 FQNNGV. The CDR3 sequence is CASSLEDFHRYTDSNQPQHF. The CDR3 nucleotides read TGTGCCAGCAGCTTAGAGGACTTTCACCGTTATACCGATAGCAATCAGCCCCAGCATTTT.

The chain couples TRBV19 to TRBJ1-4; no definite D call. Germline loops: CDR1 LNHDA, CDR2 SQIVND (reference sequence). The CDR3 runs 13 residues. Trimming pared 10 bases from V and 5 bases from J, leaving 14 bases between. CDR3 coding DNA: TGTGCCACCAACCGGGCGAAAAATGAAAAACTGTTTTTT. It encodes CATNRAKNEKLFF.

In the case of this clonotype: The germline gene is not matched at one end of the junction; a read error may be the cause. The V gene is TRBV5-1, the J gene TRBJ1-4, with D uncertain. From germline, CDR1 is SGHRS and CDR2 YFSETQ. This CDR3 spans 15 amino acids. The CDR3 bases are TGCGCCAGCAGCTTGTCCAGCGCAACTAATGAAGAACTGTTTTTT. It translates to CASSLSSATNEELFF.

This rearrangement joins TRBV20-1 to TRBJ2-1; D is possibly TRBD2 (5 bases). This CDR3 has 15 amino acids. The germline CDR1 and CDR2 sequences are DFQATT and SNEGSKA (reference sequence). The CDR3 loop reads CSPAPGVGAYNEQFF. The CDR3 DNA sequence: TGCAGCCCTGCCCCTGGCGTGGGAGCCTACAATGAGCAGTTCTTC.

The chain uses TRBV7-3 and TRBJ2-3; 11 bases agree with TRBD2. Germline V CDR1 and CDR2: SGHTA, FQGTGA. Germline trimming cut 5 bases from V and 0 bases from J; bases unmatched to any gene: 7. The CDR3 sequence is 17 residues long. CDR3 sequence (DNA): TGTGCCAGCAGCCCGCTAGCGGGAGGACCTAGCACAGATACGCAGTATTTT. Translated, it gives CASSPLAGGPSTDTQYF.

V usage is TRBV20-1 and J usage is TRBJ2-7, with 8 bases matching TRBD2. The CDR3 covers 19 residues. The V gene end was trimmed by 0 bases and the J gene end by 4 bases; junction bases not matched to a gene: 20. CDR1 is DFQATT, CDR2 SNEGSKA, per germline (reference sequence). The CDR3 region has the DNA TGCAGTGCTAGAGATCTCTTTGGGTCGGAGCGGGAGTTAGGTTACGAGCAGTACTTC. As protein: CSARDLFGSERELGYEQYF.

This clonotype was detected many times. The chain has TRBV25-1 and TRBJ1-1; D uncertain. This CDR3 contains 13 residues. V shed 5 bases and J shed 1 base, with 8 bases lying between them. Germline CDR1 reads MGHDK; CDR2 reads SYGVNS. The CDR3 DNA reads TGTGCCAGCAGTACGGTAGGGAACACTGAAGCTTTCTTT. This translates into CASSTVGNTEAFF. Full variable domain (outside the CDR3, taken from reference TRBV25-1 and TRBJ1-1): EADIYQTPRYLVIGTGKKITLECSQTMGHDKMYWYQQDPGMELHLIHYSYGVNSTEKGDLSSESTVSRIRTEHFPLTLESARPSHTSQYLCASSTVGNTEAFFGQGTRLTVV.

The V gene is TRBV6-2 or TRBV6-3, the J gene TRBJ2-7, with D possibly matching TRBD1 (6 bases). V lost 6 bases and J 6 bases, leaving 18 bases between the germline ends. Germline assignment: CDR1 MNHEY and CDR2 SVGEGT. The CDR3 is made up of 14 amino acids. CDR3 in amino acids: CASSQQGFVPEQYF. The CDR3 DNA sequence: TGTGCCAGCAGCCAACAGGGATTCGTCCCCGAGCAGTACTTC.

This chain connects TRBV5-1 to TRBJ2-7, with TRBD2 matching 12 bases. J lost 4 bases, V lost 4 bases, and 9 bases had no gene match. This CDR3 comprises 16 residues. Per the germline V gene, CDR1 is SGHRS and CDR2 is YFSETQ. The CDR3 coding sequence is TGCGCCAGCAGCACGTCGACTAGCGGGAGAGGATACGAGCAGTACTTC. It codes for CASSTSTSGRGYEQYF.

This chain links TRBV24-1 with TRBJ1-5; D possibly corresponds to TRBD1 (5 bases). The V gene lost 3 bases and the J gene lost 2 bases, with 10 bases spanning the gap. This CDR3 has 15 amino acids. Per germline, CDR1 KGHDR and CDR2 SFDVKD. The chain's CDR3 is CATSDRGRGNQPQHF. CDR3 in DNA: TGTGCCACCAGTGATCGGGGACGCGGCAATCAGCCCCAGCATTTT.

This clonotype was seen more than once but under ten times. The chain employs TRBV11-2 and TRBJ2-1, with 14 bases fitting TRBD2. The CDR3 extends over 14 amino acids. CDR1 is SGHAT and CDR2 is FQNNGV in the germline V gene. Germline trimming cut 5 bases from V and 9 bases from J; bases unmatched to any gene: 3. CDR3: CASSQGLAGVEQFF. CDR3 bases: TGTGCCAGCAGCCAGGGACTAGCGGGAGTTGAGCAGTTCTTC. The full variable domain, its missing parts supplied by reference TRBV11-2 and TRBJ2-1, is EAGVAQSPRYKIIEKRQSVAFWCNPISGHATLYWYQQILGQGPKLLIQFQNNGVVDDSQLPKDRFSAERLKGVDSTLKIQPAKLEDSAVYLCASSQGLAGVEQFFGPGTRLTVL.

This clonotype has only a few counts. The chain combines TRBV19 with TRBJ2-5; D possibly corresponds to TRBD2 (6 bases). Between the trimmed V and J ends, which lost 4 bases and 0 bases, there was a span of 6 bases. The germline V gene has CDR1 LNHDA and CDR2 SQIVND (reference sequence). The length of the CDR3 is 13 residues. In DNA form, the CDR3 reads TGTGCCAGTAGTAAGCGGGACCAAGAGACCCAGTACTTC. Protein sequence: CASSKRDQETQYF.

The J gene is TRBJ2-1, the V gene TRBV6-2 or TRBV6-3, with 12 bases aligning to TRBD2. Germline lookup yields CDR1 MNHEY and CDR2 SVGEGT. The CDR3 runs to 16 residues. J lost 4 bases, V lost 6 bases, and 7 bases had no gene match. CDR3 region: CASSETSGRGYNEQFF. DNA for the CDR3: TGTGCCAGCAGCGAGACTAGCGGGAGAGGTTACAATGAGCAGTTCTTC.

This clonotype came up a few times. The chain links TRBV5-1 to TRBJ1-4; TRBD1 matches at 8 bases. V lost 4 bases and J lost 6; bases outside the gene matches: 5. Germline CDR1 reads SGHRS; CDR2 reads YFSETQ. There are 14 residues in the CDR3. The CDR3: CASSPTGGYEKLFF. CDR3 bases: TGCGCCAGCAGCCCCACAGGGGGTTATGAAAAACTGTTTTTT. Drawing the rest from reference TRBV5-1 and TRBJ1-4, the complete variable domain is KAGVTQTPRYLIKTRGQQVTLSCSPISGHRSVSWYQQTPGQGLQFLFEYFSETQRNKGNFPGRFSGRQFSNSRSEMNVSTLELGDSALYLCASSPTGGYEKLFFGSGTQLSVL.

This clonotype was counted a few times. The V call is TRBV5-1, the J call TRBJ2-7; the D gene is possibly TRBD2 (5 bases). The CDR3 consists of 16 residues. Germline lookup yields CDR1 SGHRS and CDR2 YFSETQ. Trimming removed 3 bases at V and 6 bases at J, with 22 bases between. For the CDR3, the DNA is TGCGCCAGCAGCTCCCAACCTTCCGGGTCAGGAGGCGAGCAGTACTTC. It codes for CASSSQPSGSGGEQYF.

There are many counts of this clonotype. The chain couples TRBV4-3 to TRBJ1-1, with TRBD1 matching 9 bases. With 4 bases clipped from V and 0 bases from J, the junction kept 9 bases outside the gene matches. Germline values: CDR1 LGHNA, CDR2 YSLEER. The CDR3 length is 17 residues. CDR3 amino acids: CASSLEATGGMNTEAFF. In DNA form, the CDR3 reads TGCGCCAGCAGCCTTGAGGCGACAGGGGGAATGAACACTGAAGCTTTCTTT.

The gene calls are TRBV20-1 and TRBJ1-4, with D unresolved. The V gene's germline CDR1 is DFQATT and CDR2 SNEGSKA (reference sequence). The CDR3 has 11 residues. Trimming removed 4 bases from V and 6 bases from J, with 6 bases in between. In DNA form, the CDR3 reads TGCAGTGCTATGAGGGATGAAAAACTGTTTTTT. Protein sequence: CSAMRDEKLFF.